Given below is one T cell receptor (beta chain) in context. Assay used: immunoSEQ multiplex PCR; TCRdb lists only in-frame clones, some missing. This sample has 50,000 to 65,000 clones, with approximately 91% found just once. The CDR3 is 14 amino acids. In germline, CDR1 is SQVTM, CDR2 ANQGSEA. Trimming took 7 bases from V and 1 from J, leaving 13 bases between them. These data originate in a study of blood T cell repertoires in COVID-19. The V gene is TRBV29-1, the J gene TRBJ2-2; TRBD2 might be the D (5 bases). Sequencing was performed on peripheral blood. This receptor was taken from a woman in her fifties or sixties with active or convalescent COVID-19. The CDR3 here is CSARPGRNTGELFF. CDR3 bases: TGCAGCGCCCGCCCGGGGAGGAACACCGGGGAGCTGTTTTTT.